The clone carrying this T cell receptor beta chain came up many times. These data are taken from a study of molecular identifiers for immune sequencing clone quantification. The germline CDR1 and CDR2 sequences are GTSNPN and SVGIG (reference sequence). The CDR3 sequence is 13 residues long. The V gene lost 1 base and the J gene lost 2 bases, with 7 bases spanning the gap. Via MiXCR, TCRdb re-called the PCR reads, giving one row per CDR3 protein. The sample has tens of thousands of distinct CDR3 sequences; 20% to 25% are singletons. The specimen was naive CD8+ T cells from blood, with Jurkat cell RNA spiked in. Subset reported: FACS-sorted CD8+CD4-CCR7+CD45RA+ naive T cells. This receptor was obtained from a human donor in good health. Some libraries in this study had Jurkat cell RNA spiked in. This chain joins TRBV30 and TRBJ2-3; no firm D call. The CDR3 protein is CAWSGINTDTQYF. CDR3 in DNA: TGTGCCTGGAGTGGGATTAACACAGATACGCAGTATTTT.